This T cell receptor beta chain was identified during a study of spatial heterogeneity in lung cancer. Study at large: Sequencing covered available follow-up PBMC samples collected a median of around two years after resection. Raw-read counts averaged over ten per unique TCR and UMI combination.

This clonotype was seen repeatedly, ten times or more. The CDR3 runs 17 residues. V lost 3 bases, J lost 2 bases, and 14 bases stayed unmatched. Germline V gene lookup returns CDR1 SQVTM and CDR2 ANQGSEA. The presence of a unique molecular identifier marked each TCR cDNA molecule. One entry per CDR3 protein results from TCRdb running MiXCR on the 5' RACE reads. The data hold 35,000 to 45,000 distinct CDR3 sequences, with 20% to 25% observed a single time. Time point of the sample: blood at routine non-recurrence follow-up after resection. The source is a female donor with early-stage non-small cell lung cancer. V usage is TRBV29-1 and J usage is TRBJ1-2, with TRBD1 identical over 8 bases. The material sequenced was PBMCs, taken at follow-up. The CDR3 nucleotides read TGCAGCGTTGATCGGGTCCCGGGGACAGGTGAAAACTATGGCTACACCTTC. Its protein product is CSVDRVPGTGENYGYTF.